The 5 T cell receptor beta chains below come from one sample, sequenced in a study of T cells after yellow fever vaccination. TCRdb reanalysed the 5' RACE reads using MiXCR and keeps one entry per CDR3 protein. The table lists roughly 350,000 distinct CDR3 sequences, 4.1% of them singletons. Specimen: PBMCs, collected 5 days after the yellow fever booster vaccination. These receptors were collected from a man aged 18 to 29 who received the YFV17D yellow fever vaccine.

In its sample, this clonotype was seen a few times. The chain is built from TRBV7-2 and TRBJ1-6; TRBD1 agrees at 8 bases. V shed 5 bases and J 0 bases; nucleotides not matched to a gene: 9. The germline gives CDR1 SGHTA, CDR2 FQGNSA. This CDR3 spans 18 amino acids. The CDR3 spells CASSRPGQESSYNSPLHF. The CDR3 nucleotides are TGTGCCAGCAGCCGACCGGGACAGGAGAGCTCCTATAATTCACCCCTCCACTTT.

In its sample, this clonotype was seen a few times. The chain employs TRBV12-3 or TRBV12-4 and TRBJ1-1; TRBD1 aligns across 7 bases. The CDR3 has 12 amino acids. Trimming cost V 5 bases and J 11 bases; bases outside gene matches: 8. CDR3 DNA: TGTGCCAGCAGTGAAGGACAGGTGGTTGCTTTCTTT. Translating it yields CASSEGQVVAFF.

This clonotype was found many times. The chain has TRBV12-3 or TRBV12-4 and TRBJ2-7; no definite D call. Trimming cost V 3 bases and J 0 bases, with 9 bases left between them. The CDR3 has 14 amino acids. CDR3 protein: CASSFRGSSYEQYF. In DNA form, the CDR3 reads TGTGCCAGCAGTTTCCGCGGCAGCTCCTACGAGCAGTACTTC.

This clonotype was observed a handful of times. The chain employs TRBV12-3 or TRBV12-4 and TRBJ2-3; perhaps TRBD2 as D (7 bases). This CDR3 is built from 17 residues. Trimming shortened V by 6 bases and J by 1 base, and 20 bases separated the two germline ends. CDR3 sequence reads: CASRAAGAGTRTDTQYF. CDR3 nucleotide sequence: TGTGCCAGCAGAGCGGCGGGGGCGGGGACCCGCACAGATACGCAGTATTTT.

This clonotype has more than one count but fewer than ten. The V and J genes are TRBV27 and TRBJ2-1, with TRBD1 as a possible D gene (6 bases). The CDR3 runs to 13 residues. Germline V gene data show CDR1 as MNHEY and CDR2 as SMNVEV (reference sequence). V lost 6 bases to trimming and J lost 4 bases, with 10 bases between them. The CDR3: CASRPTGYNEQFF. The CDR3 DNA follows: TGTGCCAGCAGACCGACAGGATACAATGAGCAGTTCTTC.